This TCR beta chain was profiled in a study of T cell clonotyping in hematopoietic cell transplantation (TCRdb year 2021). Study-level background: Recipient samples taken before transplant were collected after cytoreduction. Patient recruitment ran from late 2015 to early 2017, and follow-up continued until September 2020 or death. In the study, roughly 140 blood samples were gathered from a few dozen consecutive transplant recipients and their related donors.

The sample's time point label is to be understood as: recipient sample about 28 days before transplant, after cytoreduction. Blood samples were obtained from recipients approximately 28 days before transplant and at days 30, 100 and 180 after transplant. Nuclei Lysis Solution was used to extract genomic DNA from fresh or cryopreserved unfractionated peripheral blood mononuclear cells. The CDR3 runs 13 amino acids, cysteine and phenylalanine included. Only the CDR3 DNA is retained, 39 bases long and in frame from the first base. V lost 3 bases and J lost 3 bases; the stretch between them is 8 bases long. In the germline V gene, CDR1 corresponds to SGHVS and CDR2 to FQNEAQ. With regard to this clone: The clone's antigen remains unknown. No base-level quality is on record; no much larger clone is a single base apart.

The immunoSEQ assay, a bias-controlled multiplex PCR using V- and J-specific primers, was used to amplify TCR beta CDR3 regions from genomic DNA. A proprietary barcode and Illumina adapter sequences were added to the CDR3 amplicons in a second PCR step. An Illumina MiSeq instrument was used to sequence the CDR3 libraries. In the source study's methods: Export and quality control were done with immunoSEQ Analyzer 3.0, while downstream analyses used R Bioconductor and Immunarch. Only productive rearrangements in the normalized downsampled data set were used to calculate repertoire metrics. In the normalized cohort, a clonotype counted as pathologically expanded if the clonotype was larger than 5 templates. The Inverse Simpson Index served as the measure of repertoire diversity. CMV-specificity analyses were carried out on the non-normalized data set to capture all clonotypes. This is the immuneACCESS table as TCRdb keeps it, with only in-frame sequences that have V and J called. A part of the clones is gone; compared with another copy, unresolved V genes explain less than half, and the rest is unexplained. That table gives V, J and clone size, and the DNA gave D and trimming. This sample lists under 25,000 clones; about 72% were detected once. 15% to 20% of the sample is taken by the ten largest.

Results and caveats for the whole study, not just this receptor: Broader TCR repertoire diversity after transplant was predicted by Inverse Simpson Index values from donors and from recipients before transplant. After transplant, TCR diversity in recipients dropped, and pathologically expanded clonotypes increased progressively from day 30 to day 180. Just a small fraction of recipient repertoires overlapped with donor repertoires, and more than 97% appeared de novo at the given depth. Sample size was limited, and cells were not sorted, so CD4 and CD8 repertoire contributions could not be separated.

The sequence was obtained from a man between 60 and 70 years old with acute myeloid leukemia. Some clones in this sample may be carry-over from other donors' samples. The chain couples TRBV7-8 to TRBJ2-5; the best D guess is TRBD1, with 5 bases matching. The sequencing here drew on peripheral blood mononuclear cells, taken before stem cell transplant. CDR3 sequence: CASSLSREETQYF. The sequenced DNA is TGTGCCAGCAGCTTGTCCAGGGAAGAGACCCAGTACTTC.